These 10 T cell receptor beta chains share one sample of origin, sequenced in a study of T cells of healthy individuals. TCRdb re-analysed the 5' RACE reads in MiXCR, keeping a single row per CDR3 protein. The data show 95,000 to 100,000 distinct CDR3 sequences, 15% to 20% seen once. These receptors were obtained from a human donor in good health.

This clonotype was recorded at least ten times. V is TRBV29-1 and J is TRBJ1-2, with D tentatively TRBD1 (6 bases). The CDR3 contains 13 residues. Per the germline V gene, CDR1 is SQVTM and CDR2 is ANQGSEA. V lost 6 bases and J 2 bases, leaving 13 bases between the germline ends. In DNA, the CDR3 is TGCAGCGTCCCCTTCGGGGGCAACTATGGCTACACCTTC. It is translated as CSVPFGGNYGYTF.

In this sample, this clonotype turned up a few times. The J gene is TRBJ2-4, the V gene TRBV7-2; D unresolved. Between the trimmed V and J ends, which lost 1 base and 7 bases, there was a span of 8 bases. The CDR3 sequence is 13 residues long. Germline V lookup: CDR1 SGHTA, CDR2 FQGNSA. CDR3 bases: TGTGCCAGCAGCTTAGTACGCACCAACATTCAGTACTTC. Its protein product is CASSLVRTNIQYF.

This clonotype was observed a handful of times. The rearrangement uses TRBV5-4 and TRBJ2-3; D unresolved. Trimming stripped 0 bases from V and 2 bases from J, with 7 bases between. The CDR3 loop spans 14 amino acids. Germline loops: CDR1 SGHNT, CDR2 YYREEE (reference sequence). CDR3 protein: CASSLAATTDTQYF. CDR3 DNA: TGTGCCAGCAGCTTGGCGGCTACCACAGATACGCAGTATTTT. The full variable domain, completed using reference TRBV5-4 and TRBJ2-3, is ETGVTQSPTHLIKTRGQQVTLRCSSQSGHNTVSWYQQALGQGPQFIFQYYREEENGRGNFPPRFSGLQFPNYSSELNVNALELDDSALYLCASSLAATTDTQYFGPGTRLTVL.

The chain is built from TRBV7-8 and TRBJ1-1; TRBD1 is a possible D gene (5 bases). Trimming cost V 1 base and J 6 bases, with 12 bases left between them. Germline CDR1 reads SGHVS; CDR2 reads FQNEAQ. The CDR3 consists of 14 residues. The chain's CDR3 is CASSLELGGPEAFF. The CDR3 coding sequence is TGTGCCAGCAGCTTAGAGTTGGGGGGTCCTGAAGCTTTCTTT.

In its sample, this clonotype was seen a few times. V is TRBV28 and J is TRBJ1-1, with 8 bases matching TRBD1. This CDR3 has 15 residues. Germline CDR1 reads MDHEN; CDR2 reads SYDVKM. V lost 5 bases to trimming and J lost 5 bases; unmatched junction nucleotides: 10. The CDR3 nucleotides are TGTGCCAGCAGTCCGATTGACAGGGGAAGAACTGAAGCTTTCTTT. Its translation is CASSPIDRGRTEAFF.

V is TRBV28 and J is TRBJ1-6, with 7 bases fitting TRBD1. Germline loops: CDR1 MDHEN, CDR2 SYDVKM. The CDR3 extends over 15 amino acids. Unmatched junction bases numbered 7, after V lost 4 bases and J lost 7 bases. CDR3 DNA: TGTGCCAGCAGTTCAGGGGGGGTGTTCAATTCACCCCTCCACTTT. Its protein product is CASSSGGVFNSPLHF. The full variable domain, completed using reference TRBV28 and TRBJ1-6, is DVKVTQSSRYLVKRTGEKVFLECVQDMDHENMFWYRQDPGLGLRLIYFSYDVKMKEKGDIPEGYSVSREKKERFSLILESASTNQTSMYLCASSSGGVFNSPLHFGNGTRLTVT.

The chain recombines TRBV9 with TRBJ1-2; D ambiguous. With 0 bases removed from V and 4 bases from J, the gap between germline ends came to 7 bases. The CDR3 is 13 residues long. CDR1 and CDR2 (germline): SGDLS, YYNGEE. The CDR3 region has the DNA TGTGCCAGCAGCGTAGGTGGCCCCTATGGCTACACCTTC. It is translated as CASSVGGPYGYTF.

This clonotype has just a few counts. V is TRBV24-1 and J is TRBJ2-3, with 8 positions matching TRBD2. The CDR3 runs 15 residues. V lost 3 bases, J lost 5 bases, and 6 bases stayed unmatched. The germline V gene encodes CDR1 KGHDR and CDR2 SFDVKD. The CDR3 DNA is TGTGCCACCAGTGATCCGGGAGGGCCCGGAGATACGCAGTATTTT. Its translation: CATSDPGGPGDTQYF.

The chain is built from TRBV20-1 and TRBJ2-7; D could derive from TRBD1 or TRBD2 (6 bases each). Trimming removed 1 base at V and 2 bases at J, with 12 bases between. This CDR3 comprises 14 residues. Germline values: CDR1 DFQATT, CDR2 SNEGSKA (reference sequence). The CDR3 DNA reads as TGCAGTGCTAGAGCGACGGGGGCCCCCTACGAGCAGTACTTC. This codes for CSARATGAPYEQYF.

This clonotype was seen repeatedly, ten times or more. The J gene is TRBJ1-6, the V gene TRBV12-3 or TRBV12-4; D possibly corresponds to TRBD1 (5 bases). The length of the CDR3 is 14 residues. Between the trimmed V and J ends, which lost 7 bases and 5 bases, there was a span of 12 bases. CDR3 in amino acids: CASKPGPHNSPLHF. The CDR3 region has the DNA TGTGCCAGCAAACCGGGACCGCATAATTCACCCCTCCACTTT.